This TCR beta chain was documented in a study of blood T cell repertoires in COVID-19. Study-wide background: Samples representing acute and convalescent COVID-19 were sourced from the United States, Italy and Spain. T cells, B-cell-depleted T cells, or PBMCs provided the cDNA or gDNA that served as material.

The CDR3 runs 15 residues. V dropped 8 bases and J dropped 1; count of bases not matched to a gene: 8. CDR1 and CDR2 from the germline V gene are MNHEY and SVGAGI. In the authors' workflow: Reference gene primer amplification in the assay estimated nucleated cell counts. TCRdb's copy holds only in-frame clones and misses some; the assay was immunoSEQ multiplex PCR. For V, J and clone size, that table is used; D and trimming come from the DNA. The sample carries some 14,000 clones, roughly 90% recorded once. The sample holds one count of this clone. The TCR originated in a man older than 75 with acute or convalescent COVID-19. The sample was peripheral blood. J is TRBJ1-3 and V is TRBV6-5; TRBD1 matches 7 bases. CDR3 amino acids: CASGRQGFSGNTIYF. DNA of the CDR3: TGTGCCAGCGGTAGACAGGGATTTTCTGGAAACACCATATATTTT.